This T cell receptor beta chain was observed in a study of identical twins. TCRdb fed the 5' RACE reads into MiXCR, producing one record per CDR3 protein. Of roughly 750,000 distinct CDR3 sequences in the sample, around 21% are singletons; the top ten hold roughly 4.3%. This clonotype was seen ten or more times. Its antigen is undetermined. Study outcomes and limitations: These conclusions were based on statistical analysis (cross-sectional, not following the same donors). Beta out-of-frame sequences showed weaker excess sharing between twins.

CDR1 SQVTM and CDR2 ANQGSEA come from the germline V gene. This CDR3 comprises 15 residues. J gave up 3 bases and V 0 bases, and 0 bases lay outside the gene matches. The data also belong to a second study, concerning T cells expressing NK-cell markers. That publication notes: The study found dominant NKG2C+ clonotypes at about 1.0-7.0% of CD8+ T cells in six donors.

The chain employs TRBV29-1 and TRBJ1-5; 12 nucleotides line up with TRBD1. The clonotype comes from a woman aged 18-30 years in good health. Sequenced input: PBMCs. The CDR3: CSVEEGQGANQPQHF. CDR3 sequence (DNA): TGCAGCGTTGAAGAGGGACAGGGGGCCAATCAGCCCCAGCATTTT.